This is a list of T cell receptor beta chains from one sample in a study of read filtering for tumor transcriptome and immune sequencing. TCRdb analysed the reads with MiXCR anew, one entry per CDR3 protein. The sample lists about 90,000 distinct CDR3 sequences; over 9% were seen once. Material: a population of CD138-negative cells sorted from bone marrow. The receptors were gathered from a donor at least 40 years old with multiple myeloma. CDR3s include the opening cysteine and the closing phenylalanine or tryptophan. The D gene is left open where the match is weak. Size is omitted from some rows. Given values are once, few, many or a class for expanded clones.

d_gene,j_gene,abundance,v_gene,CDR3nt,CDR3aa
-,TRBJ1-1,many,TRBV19,TGTGCCAGTAGTATAGATTTTTACGAGCGCAACCTCCCCGCGGAAGCTTTCTTT,CASSIDFYERNLPAEAFF
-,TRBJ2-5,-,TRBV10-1,TGCGCCAACAGTGAAAGCGACGGGGGGCCGGGGGTGACCCAGTACTTC,CANSESDGGPGVTQYF
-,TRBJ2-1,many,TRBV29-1,TGCAGCGTTGAAGATAGTTGGGAAAACCTCCGGTATGAGCAGTTCTTC,CSVEDSWENLRYEQFF
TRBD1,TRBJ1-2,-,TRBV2,TGTGCCAGCAGGCCGGGACAGGGGAATGGCTACACCTTC,CASRPGQGNGYTF
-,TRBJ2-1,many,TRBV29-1,TGCAGCGTTGCACTGAACTACAATGAGCAGTTCTTC,CSVALNYNEQFF
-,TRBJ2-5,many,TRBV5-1,TGCGCCAGCACTCGGATGGGGGAGACCCAGTACTTC,CASTRMGETQYF
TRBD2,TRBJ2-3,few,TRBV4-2,TGTGCCAGCAGCCGAGAGCTAGCGGGAGGGTCCGATACGCAGTATTTT,CASSRELAGGSDTQYF
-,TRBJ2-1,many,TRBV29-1,TGCAGCGCTCAAAGGACAGAAAACAATGAGCAGTTCTTC,CSAQRTENNEQFF
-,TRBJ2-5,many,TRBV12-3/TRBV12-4,TGTGCCAGCAGTCTGGAACAGGTTGGGGACCAGTACTTC,CASSLEQVGDQYF
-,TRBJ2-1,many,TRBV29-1,TGCAGCGTCCACTCCGTGAGGGGCTATGAGCAGTTCTTC,CSVHSVRGYEQFF
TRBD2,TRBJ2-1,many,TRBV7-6,TGTGCCAGCAGCCGTTTTAGCGGGAGTGGCTACAATGAGCAGTTCTTC,CASSRFSGSGYNEQFF
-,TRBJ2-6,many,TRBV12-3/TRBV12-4,TGTGCCAGCAGTTTCTCTGGATCTGGGGCCAACGTCCTGACTTTC,CASSFSGSGANVLTF
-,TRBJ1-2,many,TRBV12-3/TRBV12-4,TGTGCCAGCAGTTCATTTAGGGGTACCTATGGCTACACCTTC,CASSSFRGTYGYTF
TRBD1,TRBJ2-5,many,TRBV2,TGTGCCAGCATCTTCGACGACAGGGTAACACGGGAGACCCAGTACTTC,CASIFDDRVTRETQYF
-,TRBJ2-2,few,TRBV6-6,TGTGCCAGCAGTCCCGGGCCACTTCACACCGGGGAGCTGTTTTTT,CASSPGPLHTGELFF
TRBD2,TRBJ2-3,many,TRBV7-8,TGTGCCAGCAGCCTAGCGGGAGGGCCCCCAGATACGCAGTATTTT,CASSLAGGPPDTQYF
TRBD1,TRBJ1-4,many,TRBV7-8,TGTGCCAGCAGCGCCACAGGGGCTAATGAAAAACTGTTTTTT,CASSATGANEKLFF
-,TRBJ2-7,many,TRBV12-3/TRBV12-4,TGTGCCAGCAGTTTAGCTAGCGGAGGCCTCTACGAGCAGTACTTC,CASSLASGGLYEQYF
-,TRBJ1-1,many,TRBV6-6,TGTGCCAGCAGTTACTCGGGGCGGACTGAAGCTTTCTTT,CASSYSGRTEAFF
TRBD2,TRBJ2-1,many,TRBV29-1,TGCAGCAGTCGACTAGCGGGCCGCCAGAGCTCCTACAATGAGCAGTTCTTC,CSSRLAGRQSSYNEQFF
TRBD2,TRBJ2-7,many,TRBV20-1,TGCAGTGCTAGAGACCCATCCCTAGCGGACTCTCGTGAGCAGTACTTC,CSARDPSLADSREQYF
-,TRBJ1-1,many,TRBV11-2,TGTGCCAGCAGCTTATTCGGGGGGGCAGGGGCTGAAGCTTTCTTT,CASSLFGGAGAEAFF
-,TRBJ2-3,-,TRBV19,TGTGCCAGCGGGGGGCAGGGCACAGATAGGCAGTATTTT,CASGGQGTDRQYF
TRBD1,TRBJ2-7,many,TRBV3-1,TGTGCCAGCAGCCAAACAGGGGAACTTGTCTTC,CASSQTGELVF
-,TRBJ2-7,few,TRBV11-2,TGTGCCAGCAGCCCTCCAAGAGCGGCTAGCCTTCGGGAGCAGTACTTC,CASSPPRAASLREQYF
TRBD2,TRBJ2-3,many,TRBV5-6,TGTGCCAGCACCAACCAACAAAGCGGGAGGGTACAAGATACGCAGTATTTT,CASTNQQSGRVQDTQYF
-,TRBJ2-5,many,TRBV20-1,TGCAGTGCTATAAGACTCTCGGGAGAGACCCAGTACTTC,CSAIRLSGETQYF
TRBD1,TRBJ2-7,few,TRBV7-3,TGTGCCAGCAGCTTATCAGGGGGATACGAGCAGTACTTC,CASSLSGGYEQYF
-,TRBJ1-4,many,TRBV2,TGTGCCAGCAGTGGGGGGGCTGAAGAAAAACTGTTTTTT,CASSGGAEEKLFF
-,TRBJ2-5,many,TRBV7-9,TGTGCCAGCAGCTTAGGGCTTCCGGGAGTCGCCGAGACCCAGTACTTC,CASSLGLPGVAETQYF
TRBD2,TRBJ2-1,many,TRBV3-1,TGTGCCAGCAGCCAAAGGAGCCTAGCGGACAATGAGCAGTTCTTC,CASSQRSLADNEQFF
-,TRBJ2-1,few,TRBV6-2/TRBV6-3,TGTGCCAGCAGTTCCCGTTGGTACAATGAGCAGTTCTTC,CASSSRWYNEQFF
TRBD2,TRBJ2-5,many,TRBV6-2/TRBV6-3,TGTGCCAGCAGCTTACCGGGACTAGCGGGAGAGACCCAGTACTTC,CASSLPGLAGETQYF
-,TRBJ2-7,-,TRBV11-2,TGTGCCAGCAGCTTAGCTGGGCAGTACGAGCAGTACTTC,CASSLAGQYEQYF
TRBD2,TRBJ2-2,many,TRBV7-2,TGTGCCAGCAGCTTAGGAGCGGGGGGAGACACCGGGGAGCTGTTTTTT,CASSLGAGGDTGELFF
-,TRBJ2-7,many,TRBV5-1,TGCGCCAGCAGCCCTACTCCCGGTGGATACGAGCAGTACTTC,CASSPTPGGYEQYF
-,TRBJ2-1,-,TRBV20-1,TGCAGTGCTAGTCTGTGGCGGAAGAGATACAATGAGCAGTTCTTC,CSASLWRKRYNEQFF
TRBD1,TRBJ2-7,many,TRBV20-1,TGCAGTGCCCCGGCTGGCAGGGGGCTCCTGTACGAGCAGTACTTC,CSAPAGRGLLYEQYF
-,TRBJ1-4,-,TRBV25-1,TGTGCCAGCAGTGAATACGGCGGATTCGGTGAAAAACTGTTTTTT,CASSEYGGFGEKLFF
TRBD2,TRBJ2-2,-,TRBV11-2,TGTGCCAGCAGAAGCGGGAGGCAGAACACCGGGGAGCTGTTTTTT,CASRSGRQNTGELFF
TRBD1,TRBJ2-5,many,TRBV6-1,TGTGCCAGCGGACAGGGCGCCCAAGAGACCCAGTACTTC,CASGQGAQETQYF
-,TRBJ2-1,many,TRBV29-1,TGCAGCGTTAAGGTAGGGCGGCGACATGAGCAGTTCTTC,CSVKVGRRHEQFF
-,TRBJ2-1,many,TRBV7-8,TGTGCCAGCAGCTTTTCTTCTGCCTCCTACAATGAGCAGTTCTTC,CASSFSSASYNEQFF
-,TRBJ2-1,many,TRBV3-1,TGTGCCAGCAGCCAGAACCAATACAATGAGCAGTTCTTC,CASSQNQYNEQFF
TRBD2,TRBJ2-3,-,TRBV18,TGTGCCAGCTCACTCGATGGTTTGGAGTCGCGGGGGGTACCGTGG,CASSLDGLESRGVPW
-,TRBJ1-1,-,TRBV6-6,TGTGCCAGCAGTTACTTATTCACTGAAGCTTTCTTT,CASSYLFTEAFF
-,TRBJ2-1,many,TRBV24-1,TGTGCCACCAGTCTTTCAGGGTCGGCCGATGAGCAGTTCTTC,CATSLSGSADEQFF
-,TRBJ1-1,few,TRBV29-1,TGCAGCGCCTGGGTTGGGGGGAACACTGAAGCTTTCTTT,CSAWVGGNTEAFF
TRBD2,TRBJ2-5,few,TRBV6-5,TGTGCCAGCAGTTACGGGGAGGGCTGGGAGACCCAGTACTTC,CASSYGEGWETQYF
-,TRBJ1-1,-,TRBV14,TGTGCCAGCAGCCAAGATTTGTTGAGTACCGAGGCCGTCTTT,CASSQDLLSTEAVF
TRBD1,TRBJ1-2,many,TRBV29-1,TGCAGCGTTGGACAGGGAGGCTACACCTTC,CSVGQGGYTF
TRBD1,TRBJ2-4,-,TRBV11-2,TGTGCCAGCAGCCCCCTCCGGGACAGGGGGAAAAACATTCAGTACTTC,CASSPLRDRGKNIQYF
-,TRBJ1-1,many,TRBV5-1,TGCGCCAGCAGCCCCGGTCTTCTCCCCACTGAAGCTTTCTTT,CASSPGLLPTEAFF
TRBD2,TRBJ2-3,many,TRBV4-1,TGCGCCAGCAGCCAAGCTAGCGGGAGTGGCACAGATACGCAGTATTTT,CASSQASGSGTDTQYF
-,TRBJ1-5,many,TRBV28,TGTGCCAGCCGGACACTGAGTTATAGTCAGCCCCAGCATTTT,CASRTLSYSQPQHF
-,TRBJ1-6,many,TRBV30,TGTGCCTGGAGCCCACTTTCAGGGAATAGTAATTCACCCCTCCACTTT,CAWSPLSGNSNSPLHF
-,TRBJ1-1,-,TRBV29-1,TGCAGCGCGGGACGGGCCAACACTGACACTTTCTTT,CSAGRANTDTFF
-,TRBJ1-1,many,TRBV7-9,TGTGCCAGCAGCTTAGCGCAAGGGGCCACTGAAGCTTTCTTT,CASSLAQGATEAFF
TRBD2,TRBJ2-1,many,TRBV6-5,TGTGCCAGCAGTTCCCCTTTAGGGCTAGCGGGAGGCAATGAGCAGTTCTTC,CASSSPLGLAGGNEQFF